Listed below are T cell receptor beta chains from one sample, sequenced in a study of blood T cell repertoires in COVID-19. Some clones are missing from TCRdb's copy, which holds only in-frame ones; the method was immunoSEQ multiplex PCR. The table has approximately 440,000 clones, roughly 90% seen once. The material sequenced was PBMCs or T cells enriched from blood (not recorded which). These TCRs come from a woman aged 18-29 years who had recovered from COVID-19. The CDR3 runs from the conserved cysteine through the conserved F or W. A D gene is named only where the DNA matches it firmly. Rows may omit the clone size; those that give it use once, few, many or a size class.

TRBD1	NA	TRBJ2-7	TRBV7-9	16	CASSPGQGGYSYEQYF	TGTGCCAGCAGCCCGGGACAGGGGGGATATTCCTACGAGCAGTACTTC
TRBD2	few	TRBJ2-3	TRBV4-1	18	CASSQDRGLAASTDTQYF	TGCGCCAGCAGCCAAGATCGCGGACTAGCAGCTAGCACAGATACGCAGTATTTT
NA	NA	TRBJ2-1	TRBV9	15	CASSVGGGWYNEQFF	TGTGCCAGCAGCGTAGGGGGGGGCTGGTACAATGAGCAGTTCTTC
NA	NA	TRBJ2-5	TRBV7-9	15	CASSPVRLVQETQYF	TGTGCCAGCAGCCCAGTAAGACTAGTCCAAGAGACCCAGTACTTC
TRBD1	NA	TRBJ2-4	TRBV19	17	CASSTPLRGQAKNIQYF	TGTGCCAGTAGTACACCCTTAAGGGGACAGGCCAAAAACATTCAGTACTTC
NA	NA	TRBJ2-3	TRBV10-2	15	CASTVDEGTTDTQYF	TGCGCCAGCACCGTAGACGAAGGGACAACAGATACGCAGTATTTT
NA	NA	TRBJ2-7	TRBV7-9	16	CASSPDTGTISYEQYF	TGTGCCAGCAGCCCCGATACCGGGACAATTTCCTACGAGCAGTACTTC
NA	NA	TRBJ1-2	TRBV10-2	16	CASSDPPTEGAYGYTF	TGCGCCAGCAGTGACCCCCCGACGGAAGGAGCCTATGGCTACACCTTC
NA	once	TRBJ1-1	TRBV5-4	14	CASSYRGGVTEAFF	TGTGCCAGCAGTTACCGGGGTGGTGTAACTGAAGCTTTCTTT
NA	NA	TRBJ1-1	TRBV7-8	15	CASSFSPRGYTEAFF	TGTGCCAGCAGCTTTAGCCCCCGGGGGTACACTGAAGCTTTCTTT
NA	NA	TRBJ2-1	TRBV5-1	15	CASSLGQGPYNEQFF	TGCGCCAGCAGCTTGGGTCAGGGCCCCTACAATGAGCAGTTCTTC
TRBD1	NA	TRBJ1-2	TRBV28	15	CASIATGDLIYGYTF	TGTGCCAGCATTGCCACAGGGGACCTTATTTATGGCTACACCTTC
NA	NA	TRBJ2-7	TRBV2	11	CASSPEGEQYF	TGTGCCAGCAGTCCGGAGGGCGAGCAGTACTTC
TRBD2	NA	TRBJ2-7	TRBV7-9	14	CASSNSGLVYEQYF	TGTGCCAGCAGCAATTCCGGACTAGTCTACGAGCAGTACTTC
TRBD2	NA	TRBJ2-7	TRBV7-2	13	CASSTSGAYEQYF	TGTGCCAGCAGCACTAGCGGGGCCTACGAGCAGTACTTC
NA	NA	TRBJ1-2	TRBV19	14	CASSMGGFSYGYTF	TGTGCCAGTAGTATGGGAGGATTCTCATATGGCTACACCTTC
TRBD1	NA	TRBJ2-5	TRBV7-3	15	CASSFTGGIQETQYF	TGTGCCAGCAGCTTTACAGGGGGGATACAAGAGACCCAGTACTTC
NA	few	TRBJ1-1	TRBV30	12	CAWSVAGPEAFF	TGTGCCTGGAGTGTAGCGGGGCCTGAAGCTTTCTTT
NA	NA	TRBJ1-5	TRBV19	11	CATGSNQPQHF	TGCGCTACGGGGAGCAATCAGCCCCAGCATTTT
TRBD1	NA	TRBJ1-1	TRBV7-3	14	CASSSTGLVTEAFF	TGTGCCAGCAGCTCGACAGGGTTGGTCACTGAAGCTTTCTTT
NA	NA	TRBJ2-5	TRBV12-5	14	CASGSGTSAETQYF	TGTGCTAGTGGTTCAGGGACATCGGCCGAGACCCAGTACTTC
TRBD2	NA	TRBJ2-3	TRBV19	15	CASSKGSGARDTQYF	TGTGCCAGTAGTAAGGGTAGCGGGGCAAGAGATACGCAGTATTTT
NA	NA	TRBJ1-2	TRBV28	14	CASSTGQFNYGYTF	TGTGCCAGCAGTACCGGACAGTTTAACTATGGCTACACCTTC
TRBD1	NA	TRBJ2-1	TRBV27	16	CASSRHGTDNTNEQFF	TGTGCCAGCTCTAGACATGGGACAGACAATACCAATGAGCAGTTCTTC
NA	NA	TRBJ1-3	TRBV30	14	CAWNDWTPGNTIYF	TGTGCCTGGAACGATTGGACACCTGGAAACACCATATATTTT
NA	NA	TRBJ2-1	TRBV6-2/TRBV6-3	16	CASSIVGLSSYNEQFF	TGTGCCAGCAGTATCGTGGGCCTTAGCTCCTACAATGAGCAGTTCTTC
NA	NA	TRBJ1-5	TRBV30	14	CAWSGTGSNQPQHF	TGTGCCTGGAGTGGGACGGGGAGCAATCAGCCCCAGCATTTT
TRBD1	NA	TRBJ1-1	TRBV7-9	13	CASSWDRGTEAFF	TGTGCCAGCAGCTGGGACAGGGGCACTGAAGCTTTCTTT
NA	NA	TRBJ1-3	TRBV9	13	CASSVGVGDTIYF	TGTGCCAGCAGCGTAGGGGTGGGAGACACCATATATTTT
NA	NA	TRBJ2-7	TRBV11-2	15	CASSLKTSRDYEQYF	TGTGCCAGCAGCTTAAAAACTAGCAGGGACTACGAGCAGTACTTC
NA	NA	TRBJ1-1	TRBV6-5	15	CASTARQWEAIEAFF	TGTGCCAGCACCGCACGACAGTGGGAAGCAATAGAAGCTTTCTTT
NA	NA	TRBJ2-6	TRBV28	20	CASSSPGSREGSSGANVLTF	TGTGCCAGCAGTTCTCCCGGGTCTCGCGAAGGATCCTCTGGGGCCAACGTCCTGACTTTC
NA	NA	TRBJ2-2	TRBV9	16	CASSVGNRVSAGELFF	TGTGCCAGCAGCGTTGGCAACAGGGTGTCGGCCGGGGAGCTGTTTTTT
NA	once	TRBJ1-1	TRBV19	12	CASSMSDTEAFF	TGTGCCAGTAGTATGTCGGACACTGAAGCTTTCTTT
NA	NA	TRBJ1-4	TRBV7-2	14	CASSLARLNEKLFF	TGTGCCAGCAGCTTAGCCCGACTTAATGAAAAACTGTTTTTT